Below, 26 T cell receptor beta chains from the same sample are listed, as sequenced in a study of OX40 agonist ivuxolimab in advanced cancers. Generated by immunoSEQ multiplex PCR, the TCRdb table keeps only in-frame clones and is missing some. The sample records about 94,000 clones, roughly 87% being singletons. The sample was CD4+ or CD8+ T cells sorted from blood, taken in a trial of the OX40 agonist ivuxolimab. All receptors come from an adult with an advanced solid tumor such as melanoma, head and neck, liver or kidney cancer.

The J gene is TRBJ1-2, the V gene TRBV10-3; D is unclear. The CDR3 has 12 residues. CDR1 is ENHRY and CDR2 is SYGVKD in the germline V gene. Deletions cut 3 bases from V and 6 bases from J, with 8 bases between. CDR3 residues: CAISDLMDGYTF. In nucleotides, the CDR3 is TGTGCCATCAGTGATTTGATGGATGGCTACACCTTC.

The rearrangement links TRBV5-1 to TRBJ2-5, with D perhaps TRBD1 or TRBD2 (7 bases each). Germline CDR1 is SGHRS and CDR2 is YFSETQ. The germline V and J ends were trimmed by 2 bases and 2 bases, with 10 bases remaining between them. The CDR3 contains 14 residues. The CDR3 sequence is CASSFQGGQETQYF. As DNA, the CDR3 is TGCGCCAGCAGCTTTCAGGGGGGGCAAGAGACCCAGTACTTC. The full variable domain, in which reference TRBV5-1 and TRBJ2-5 provide the parts outside the CDR3, is KAGVTQTPRYLIKTRGQQVTLSCSPISGHRSVSWYQQTPGQGLQFLFEYFSETQRNKGNFPGRFSGRQFSNSRSEMNVSTLELGDSALYLCASSFQGGQETQYFGPGTRLLVL.

The chain recombines TRBV6-1 with TRBJ2-3; TRBD2 matches 9 bases. This CDR3 contains 15 residues. The germline V gene has CDR1 MNHNS and CDR2 SASEGT. V lost 5 bases and J lost 3; bases outside the gene matches: 6. The CDR3 here is CASSRAGGPTDTQYF. CDR3 DNA sequence: TGTGCCAGCAGTCGCGCGGGGGGGCCTACAGATACGCAGTATTTT.

The chain is built from TRBV7-9 and TRBJ2-1; D possibly matches TRBD1 or TRBD2 (5 bases each). The CDR3 sequence is 17 residues long. V lost 3 bases and J lost 3, with 18 bases in between. The germline gives CDR1 SEHNR, CDR2 FQNEAQ (reference sequence). In DNA form, the CDR3 reads TGTGCCAGCAGCTTCGCCGAACGGGACGTCGGCTACAATGAGCAGTTCTTC. Translated, it gives CASSFAERDVGYNEQFF.

This clone was observed a single time. This rearrangement joins TRBV4-2 to TRBJ2-7; TRBD1 matches 8 bases. Losses at the gene ends were 2 bases for V and 2 bases for J; bases not matched to a gene: 8. The CDR3 is made up of 16 amino acids. The germline gives CDR1 LGHNA, CDR2 YNFKEQ. The DNA for the CDR3 is TGTGCCAGCAGCCAACCCGACAGGGGCCGGACCTACGAGCAGTACTTC. Protein sequence: CASSQPDRGRTYEQYF.

This clone has just one count. The rearrangement links TRBV19 to TRBJ2-1, with a weak D call TRBD1 (5 bases). The CDR3 has 15 amino acids. The germline gives CDR1 LNHDA, CDR2 SQIVND (reference sequence). V lost 6 bases to trimming and J lost 3 bases, with 15 bases between them. Here the CDR3 DNA reads TGTGCCAGTAGCCCAGGAAGTCAGGGCTACAATGAGCAGTTCTTC. Translation: CASSPGSQGYNEQFF. Based on the CDR3 plus reference TRBV19 and TRBJ2-1, the full variable domain is DGGITQSPKYLFRKEGQNVTLSCEQNLNHDAMYWYRQDPGQGLRLIYYSQIVNDFQKGDIAEGYSVSREKKESFPLTVTSAQKNPTAFYLCASSPGSQGYNEQFFGPGTRLTVL.

This chain joins TRBV18 and TRBJ2-1, with D perhaps TRBD1 (5 bases). Germline CDR1 is KGHSH and CDR2 is LQKENI. The CDR3 contains 13 residues. V lost 4 bases and J lost 5, with 9 bases in between. The chain's CDR3 is CASSQGRNNEQFF. The CDR3 nucleotides read TGTGCCAGCTCACAGGGGCGAAACAATGAGCAGTTCTTC.

The chain couples TRBV15 to TRBJ1-1, with a tentative D call TRBD1 (5 bases). Germline V gene lookup returns CDR1 LNHNV and CDR2 YYDKDF (reference sequence). The germline V and J ends were trimmed by 3 bases and 1 base, with 18 bases remaining between them. This CDR3 has 17 residues. CDR3 sequence: CATSSRSGRAGNTEAFF. The DNA for the CDR3 is TGTGCCACCAGCAGCCGATCGGGCAGGGCGGGGAACACTGAAGCTTTCTTT.

CDR3 in amino acids: CATSDRGEYEQYF. The CDR3 nucleotides read TGTGCCACCTCGGACAGGGGAGAATACGAGCAGTACTTC. This chain uses TRBV6-5 with TRBJ2-7, with TRBD1 matching over 9 bases. Germline CDR1 and CDR2: MNHEY and SVGAGI. V gave up 10 bases and J gave up 4 bases; unmatched junction bases: 8. The CDR3 runs to 13 residues.

The rearrangement uses TRBV7-2 and TRBJ1-1, with TRBD1 as a possible D gene (5 bases). V was trimmed by 1 base and J by 6 bases, leaving 9 bases between them. Germline V CDR1 and CDR2: SGHTA, FQGNSA. This CDR3 region has 13 residues. The CDR3 reads CASSLERGAEAFF. The CDR3 DNA reads as TGTGCCAGCAGCTTAGAAAGAGGGGCTGAAGCTTTCTTT.

The chain is built from TRBV2 and TRBJ2-3; D might be TRBD1 (5 bases). The ends were cut back, 0 bases at V and 3 bases at J, with 7 bases in the middle. The CDR3 loop spans 14 amino acids. Germline V gene data show CDR1 as SNHLY and CDR2 as FYNNEI. The CDR3 is CASSEAGPTDTQYF. In DNA, the CDR3 is TGTGCCAGCAGTGAAGCGGGGCCTACAGATACGCAGTATTTT.

The gene calls are TRBV29-1 and TRBJ1-3, with TRBD1 identical over 8 bases. Germline V gene data show CDR1 as SQVTM and CDR2 as ANQGSEA. The J segment lost 0 bases and the V segment lost 7 bases, leaving 8 bases of the junction unmatched. This CDR3 region has 15 residues. Written as DNA, the CDR3 is TGCAGCGCTCGATCAGGGGGCGCCTCTGGAAACACCATATATTTT. It codes for CSARSGGASGNTIYF. The full variable domain, with the rest looked up from reference TRBV29-1 and TRBJ1-3, is SAVISQKPSRDICQRGTSLTIQCQVDSQVTMMFWYRQQPGQSLTLIATANQGSEATYESGFVIDKFPISRPNLTFSTLTVSNMSPEDSSIYLCSARSGGASGNTIYFGEGSWLTVV.

The genes are TRBV5-1 and TRBJ1-2; TRBD1 matches at 8 bases. Germline trimming cut 0 bases from V and 5 bases from J; bases unmatched to any gene: 12. The CDR3 is 17 amino acids. Germline V gives CDR1 SGHRS, CDR2 YFSETQ. CDR3 in amino acids: CASSLDQGAQAWYGYTF. In nucleotides, the CDR3 is TGCGCCAGCAGCTTGGACCAGGGGGCGCAGGCTTGGTATGGCTACACCTTC.

The chain joins TRBV2 to TRBJ2-3, with 10 bases fitting TRBD2. Trimming cost V 11 bases and J 4 bases; bases outside gene matches: 9. This CDR3 has 14 amino acids. CDR1 SNHLY and CDR2 FYNNEI come from the germline V gene. The CDR3 sequence is CAGGSGGAPDTQYF. CDR3 sequence (DNA): TGTGCCGGTGGCAGCGGGGGGGCCCCAGATACGCAGTATTTT.

The chain uses TRBV28 and TRBJ1-5, with D unresolved. In germline, CDR1 is MDHEN, CDR2 SYDVKM. Deletions cut 7 bases from V and 3 bases from J, with 7 bases between. The CDR3 contains 12 residues. The CDR3 DNA reads TGTGCCAGCAAAGGCCCCAATCAGCCCCAGCATTTT. Translated, it gives CASKGPNQPQHF.

V is TRBV27 and J is TRBJ2-7, with no clear D. Trimming pared 5 bases from V and 2 bases from J, leaving 16 bases between. Looked up from germline, CDR1 is MNHEY and CDR2 is SMNVEV (reference sequence). CDR3 length: 15 amino acids. The CDR3 is CASSPRTDPTYEQYF. CDR3 in DNA: TGTGCCAGCAGTCCCCGGACGGACCCCACCTACGAGCAGTACTTC.

The genes are TRBV6-6 and TRBJ1-1; TRBD1 matches at 7 bases. Germline V gene data show CDR1 as MNHNY and CDR2 as SVGAGI (reference sequence). V lost 4 bases to trimming and J lost 4 bases; unmatched junction nucleotides: 6. CDR3 length equals 14 residues. The CDR3 coding sequence is TGTGCCAGCAGTTTCCAGGGGGGAGGCACTGAAGCTTTCTTT. This encodes CASSFQGGGTEAFF.

This clone was observed a handful of times. The CDR3 coding sequence is TGCGCCAGCAGCTTGGGGGCTAGCGGGGGTCAAGAGACCCAGTACTTC. It translates to CASSLGASGGQETQYF. The chain links TRBV5-1 to TRBJ2-5; 10 positions agree with TRBD2. Germline V gene data show CDR1 as SGHRS and CDR2 as YFSETQ. After removal of 0 bases from V and 2 bases from J, the junction contained 4 bases not matched to a gene. The CDR3 length is 16 residues.

This clone occurred once. V gene TRBV6-6 combines with J gene TRBJ2-4, with D unresolved. The V end was cut by 4 bases, the J end by 1 base, with 14 bases between. The CDR3 totals 16 residues. Germline assignment: CDR1 MNHNY and CDR2 SVGAGI (reference sequence). The CDR3 is CASSSDGTRAKNIQYF. Written as DNA, the CDR3 is TGTGCCAGCAGTTCGGACGGAACGCGGGCCAAAAACATTCAGTACTTC.

V usage is TRBV18 and J usage is TRBJ1-4; D might be TRBD1 (5 bases). V lost 3 bases and J 8 bases, leaving 19 bases between the germline ends. The CDR3 covers 16 residues. Germline CDR1 reads KGHSH; CDR2 reads LQKENI. CDR3 amino acids: CASSPDLLAGGEKLFF. CDR3 nucleotide sequence: TGTGCCAGCTCACCGGACCTCCTGGCGGGGGGGGAAAAACTGTTTTTT.

This chain connects TRBV6-6 to TRBJ1-1, with a weak D call TRBD1 (6 bases). Germline values: CDR1 MNHNY, CDR2 SVGAGI (reference sequence). This CDR3 region has 14 residues. Trimming cost V 2 bases and J 1 base, with 8 bases left between them. This chain's CDR3 is CASSYPGQNTEAFF. The CDR3 DNA reads as TGTGCCAGCAGTTACCCGGGACAGAACACTGAAGCTTTCTTT.

V gene TRBV6-5 combines with J gene TRBJ2-7; 8 positions agree with TRBD1. The CDR3 contains 13 residues. Germline CDR1 reads MNHEY; CDR2 reads SVGAGI. V shed 5 bases and J 2 bases; nucleotides not matched to a gene: 2. CDR3 amino acids: CASSDRGTYEQYF. The DNA of the CDR3 is TGTGCCAGCAGTGACAGGGGCACCTACGAGCAGTACTTC.

The V and J genes are TRBV7-9 and TRBJ1-6, with 8 bases lining up with TRBD1. This CDR3 region has 14 residues. CDR1 and CDR2 (germline): SEHNR, FQNEAQ (reference sequence). Trimming at V came to 3 bases and at J to 6 bases, leaving 1 base not matched to a gene. The CDR3 sequence is CASSFDRGNSPLHF. The CDR3 nucleotides read TGTGCCAGCAGCTTCGACAGGGGTAATTCACCCCTCCACTTT.

This clone was counted once. The chain uses TRBV7-3 and TRBJ2-5; either TRBD1 or TRBD2 may supply D (6 bases each). The CDR3 is 15 residues long. The germline CDR1 and CDR2 sequences are SGHTA and FQGTGA. Trimming cost V 5 bases and J 11 bases, with 24 bases left between them. Here the CDR3 DNA reads TGTGCCAGCAGCCCCGGTACAGGGCCACTTCGGGAGCAGTACTTC. It encodes CASSPGTGPLREQYF. Drawing the rest from reference TRBV7-3 and TRBJ2-5, the complete variable domain is GAGVSQTPSNKVTEKGKYVELRCDPISGHTALYWYRQSLGQGPEFLIYFQGTGAADDSGLPNDRFFAVRPEGSVSTLKIQRTERGDSAVYLCASSPGTGPLREQYFGPGTRLLVL.

V gene TRBV19 combines with J gene TRBJ1-1; possible D gene TRBD1, 5 bases. V was shortened by 5 bases and J by 1 base, with 14 bases between the two germline ends. The CDR3 loop spans 15 amino acids. The germline CDR1 and CDR2 sequences are LNHDA and SQIVND (reference sequence). The CDR3 DNA is TGTGCCAGTAGTTACGCAGGGAGATGGAACACTGAAGCTTTCTTT. It specifies CASSYAGRWNTEAFF.

The rearrangement links TRBV6-6 to TRBJ1-6, with D hard to call. The CDR3 has 14 amino acids. From germline, CDR1 is MNHNY and CDR2 SVGAGI (reference sequence). The V end lost 10 bases, the J end lost 1 base, and 11 bases lay between the germline ends. The CDR3 here is CAINLGSYNSPLHF. The CDR3 nucleotides read TGTGCCATCAACCTGGGGTCCTATAATTCACCCCTCCACTTT.